Following are 19 T cell receptor beta chains from one sample sequenced in a study of T cell responses to AZD1222 COVID-19 vaccine. This table comes from immunoSEQ multiplex PCR, and its TCRdb copy is limited to in-frame clones, with some not included. Among around 97,000 clones listed, 90% were seen once. The input for sequencing was peripheral blood, taken on day 0 of AZD1222 vaccination. The receptors derive from an adult in good health.

As to this clone: The junction departs from germline at one end; a sequencing error may be responsible. V gene TRBV18 combines with J gene TRBJ1-6; D is unclear. The CDR3 totals 13 residues. CDR1 and CDR2 from the germline V gene are KGHSH and LQKENI. The DNA of the CDR3 is TGTGCCAGCTCACCACAGAGGGATGAGGGAACAAGCTTT. It is translated as CASSPQRDEGTSF.

CDR3 nucleotides: TGTGCCAGTAGTCCCAGGGGGCCCCTCTATGGCTACACCTTC. This codes for CASSPRGPLYGYTF. The chain uses TRBV19 and TRBJ1-2; 8 bases match TRBD1. The CDR3 totals 14 residues. The germline gives CDR1 LNHDA, CDR2 SQIVND (reference sequence). The V and J ends lost 5 bases and 4 bases, in that order; junction bases with no gene match: 6.

This rearrangement joins TRBV21-1 to TRBJ2-2; the D segment call TRBD2 is taken from the table without a DNA check. TRBV21-1 corresponds to a pseudogene. CDR3 length: 16 residues. The DNA for the CDR3 is TGTGCCAGCACACCGCTCAGAGGGCAGGACACCGGGGAGCTGTTTTTT. Encoded protein: CASTPLRGQDTGELFF.

The chain uses TRBV7-8 and TRBJ1-1; D may be TRBD1 (6 bases). This CDR3 contains 16 residues. V dropped 0 bases and J dropped 1 base, with 12 bases sitting between them. Germline V gives CDR1 SGHVS, CDR2 FQNEAQ. The CDR3 spells CASSLAGGLTNTEAFF. The DNA of the CDR3 is TGTGCCAGCAGCTTAGCGGGGGGGCTCACGAACACTGAAGCTTTCTTT.

This clone has just a few counts. The CDR3 sequence: CASTQPHLAGAPTYEQYF. The CDR3 DNA reads as TGTGCCAGCACCCAGCCCCATCTAGCGGGGGCCCCCACCTACGAGCAGTACTTC. The chain links TRBV6-8 to TRBJ2-7; 10 positions match TRBD2. The CDR3 loop spans 18 amino acids. Trimming at V came to 7 bases and at J to 2 bases, leaving 17 bases not matched to a gene. Germline V lookup: CDR1 MNHGY, CDR2 SAAAGT.

This clone was seen only a few times. The chain combines TRBV27 with TRBJ2-7; 10 nucleotides agree with TRBD1. Germline CDR1 MNHEY, CDR2 SMNVEV (reference sequence). J lost 4 bases, V lost 6 bases, and 9 bases had no gene match. The CDR3 is 15 residues long. This CDR3 reads CASSAGTGARYEQYF. The CDR3 DNA is TGTGCCAGCAGCGCCGGGACAGGGGCGCGGTACGAGCAGTACTTC.

The chain combines TRBV5-1 with TRBJ2-7; D is ambiguous. CDR3 length: 13 residues. In germline, CDR1 is SGHRS, CDR2 YFSETQ. Between the trimmed V and J ends, which lost 3 bases and 0 bases, there was a span of 7 bases. The CDR3 is CASSSAPSYEQYF. As DNA, the CDR3 is TGCGCCAGCAGCTCAGCACCCTCCTACGAGCAGTACTTC.

The chain carries TRBV6-5 and TRBJ1-5; TRBD1 agrees at 8 bases. Germline values: CDR1 MNHEY, CDR2 SVGAGI. The CDR3 is made up of 14 amino acids. Trimming cost V 6 bases and J 5 bases; bases outside gene matches: 6. The CDR3, as DNA: TGTGCCAGCAGCCGACAGGGGTCGGATCAGCCCCAGCATTTT. It encodes CASSRQGSDQPQHF.

The chain recombines TRBV5-1 with TRBJ2-7; D may match TRBD1 or TRBD2 (6 bases each). CDR3 length equals 15 residues. Germline CDR1 is SGHRS and CDR2 is YFSETQ. V dropped 1 base and J dropped 1 base, with 12 bases sitting between them. CDR3 DNA sequence: TGCGCCAGCAGCTTGATGGGGGGCCCTTCCTACGAGCAGTACTTC. This translates into CASSLMGGPSYEQYF.

This chain connects TRBV7-2 to TRBJ1-2, with D maybe TRBD1 (6 bases). The V gene lost 1 base and the J gene lost 9 bases, with 15 bases spanning the gap. Germline V gene lookup returns CDR1 SGHTA and CDR2 FQGNSA. CDR3 size: 14 residues. Written as DNA, the CDR3 is TGTGCCAGCAGCTTAGGGACAGATGAGATGCGCTACACCTTC. Its translation: CASSLGTDEMRYTF.

The V gene is TRBV5-4, the J gene TRBJ1-2; 7 bases line up with TRBD1. Looked up from germline, CDR1 is SGHNT and CDR2 is YYREEE (reference sequence). CDR3 length: 14 amino acids. Losses at the gene ends were 4 bases for V and 4 bases for J; bases not matched to a gene: 7. As DNA, the CDR3 is TGTGCCAGCAGCGGGAGGACAGGCCTCTATGGCTACACCTTC. Encoded protein: CASSGRTGLYGYTF.

The rearrangement joins TRBV6-5 to TRBJ1-1; D ambiguous. Trimming took 8 bases from V and 2 from J, leaving 12 bases between them. The CDR3 extends over 13 amino acids. Per germline, CDR1 MNHEY and CDR2 SVGAGI. The CDR3 loop reads CASRRGTNTEAFF. The CDR3 bases are TGTGCCAGCCGGCGGGGAACTAACACTGAAGCTTTCTTT.

The chain combines TRBV3-1 (or the pseudogene TRBV3-2) with TRBJ1-4; D perhaps matches TRBD1 (5 bases). The germline V gene has CDR1 LGHDT and CDR2 YNNKEL (reference sequence). The CDR3 runs 15 residues. Trimming took off 3 bases at V and 2 bases at J, with 10 bases between the two ends. CDR3 protein: CASSHPDTTNEKLFF. The CDR3, as DNA: TGTGCCAGCAGCCATCCGGACACGACTAATGAAAAACTGTTTTTT.

The chain recombines TRBV28 with TRBJ1-3, with 7 bases lining up with TRBD1. Germline assignment: CDR1 MDHEN and CDR2 SYDVKM. CDR3 length equals 14 residues. J gave up 1 base and V 7 bases, and 4 bases lay outside the gene matches. The CDR3 nucleotides are TGTGCCAGCATAAACAGGGGTTCTGGAAACACCATATATTTT. Its translation: CASINRGSGNTIYF. The variable domain in full, with the rest retrieved from reference TRBV28 and TRBJ1-3, is DVKVTQSSRYLVKRTGEKVFLECVQDMDHENMFWYRQDPGLGLRLIYFSYDVKMKEKGDIPEGYSVSREKKERFSLILESASTNQTSMYLCASINRGSGNTIYFGEGSWLTVV.

The V and J genes are TRBV12-5 and TRBJ2-2; the match to TRBD2 covers 9 bases. V shed 1 base and J 4 bases; nucleotides not matched to a gene: 4. Germline loops: CDR1 LGHNT, CDR2 FRNRAP. This CDR3 is built from 16 residues. The CDR3 reads CASGLGLAEATGELFF. The CDR3 nucleotides are TGTGCTAGTGGTTTGGGACTAGCGGAGGCCACCGGGGAGCTGTTTTTT.

The rearrangement links TRBV18 to TRBJ2-7; TRBD2 matches at 12 bases. V trimming: 3 bases; J trimming: 7 bases; junction bases outside the gene matches: 10. The CDR3 is 16 amino acids. Germline V gene lookup returns CDR1 KGHSH and CDR2 LQKENI. The CDR3 DNA reads TGTGCCAGCTCACCCGACGCTAGCGGGGGGGCTGGTGAGCAGTACTTC. Its translation is CASSPDASGGAGEQYF.

The genes are TRBV6-2 or TRBV6-3 and TRBJ2-1; no firm D call. This CDR3 has 14 amino acids. The ends were cut back, 3 bases at V and 1 base at J, with 7 bases in the middle. The germline V gene encodes CDR1 MNHEY and CDR2 SVGEGT. CDR3 DNA sequence: TGTGCCAGCAGTTATAGGTCGTCCTACAATGAGCAGTTCTTC. Its translation: CASSYRSSYNEQFF.

This chain uses TRBV7-6 with TRBJ2-7; tentatively, D is TRBD1 (6 bases). V was clipped by 1 base and J by 2 bases, with 9 bases between them. From germline, CDR1 is SGHVS and CDR2 FNYEAQ. The CDR3 contains 14 residues. DNA of the CDR3: TGTGCCAGCAGCTTAGGGACAGAAACCTACGAGCAGTACTTC. This encodes CASSLGTETYEQYF.

The gene calls are TRBV10-3 and TRBJ2-5, with 10 bases lining up with TRBD2. The CDR3 loop spans 15 amino acids. Trimming cost V 4 bases and J 4 bases; bases outside gene matches: 6. Germline V gene lookup returns CDR1 ENHRY and CDR2 SYGVKD. The CDR3 coding sequence is TGTGCCATCAGTGTCCTAGCGGGGGTCCCAGAGACCCAGTACTTC. Translating gives CAISVLAGVPETQYF.